This record covers a single T cell receptor (beta chain). Its target is not known. Different DNA sequences within this sample yield the same CDR3. This entry belongs to a study of T cell responses to AZD1222 COVID-19 vaccine. Study observations and caveats: Repertoires were sampled only after the peak T cell response. Regions left unmutated in variants are reportedly the target of nearly half of spike-specific TCRs.

Libraries were prepared by immunoSEQ multiplex PCR; TCRdb keeps only in-frame clonotypes and omits some of them. The repertoire holds over 110,000 clones, with just under 95% as singletons. V was clipped by 0 bases and J by 1 base, with 3 bases between them. Looked up from germline, CDR1 is MNHNS and CDR2 is SASEGT. CDR3 length: 13 amino acids. The source was peripheral blood, collected after recovery from COVID-19. This chain connects TRBV6-1 to TRBJ1-1; D uncertain. This receptor was taken from an adult who had recovered from COVID-19. Here the CDR3 reads CASSEAANTEAFF. CDR3 DNA: TGTGCCAGCAGTGAAGCGGCGAACACTGAAGCTTTCTTT.